These 10 T cell receptor beta chains share one sample of origin, sequenced in a study of T-cell reconstitution after alpha-beta-depleted transplantation in children. The library targeted TCRbeta and was prepared with unique molecular identifiers. One entry per CDR3 protein, called by TCRdb with MiXCR from the PCR reads. The sample yields about 250,000 distinct CDR3 sequences, 20% to 30% seen once. The sequencing used PBMCs, mostly from graft donor cells, collected 360 days after TCRalphabeta/CD19-depleted stem cell transplant. The receptors stem from a female patient aged 2-15 years who had a stem cell transplant for congenital amegakaryocytic thrombocytopenia, so the T cells may come from the graft donor.

This clonotype turned up a few times. The chain employs TRBV19 and TRBJ2-3, with TRBD2 identical over 10 bases. This CDR3 spans 16 amino acids. CDR1 and CDR2 from the germline V gene are LNHDA and SQIVND (reference sequence). With 4 bases clipped from V and 4 bases from J, the junction kept 8 bases outside the gene matches. The chain's CDR3 is CASSTRLAGMSDTQYF. The CDR3 DNA reads as TGTGCCAGTAGTACTAGACTAGCGGGCATGTCAGATACGCAGTATTTT.

This clonotype has a count of ten or more. The genes are TRBV20-1 and TRBJ2-7; weak D call: TRBD2 (6 bases). Germline V gene lookup returns CDR1 DFQATT and CDR2 SNEGSKA (reference sequence). The CDR3 extends over 13 amino acids. V gave up 1 base and J gave up 7 bases, with 14 bases separating them. The chain's CDR3 is CSARGEVLGEQYF. In DNA, the CDR3 is TGCAGTGCTAGAGGGGAGGTTCTGGGTGAGCAGTACTTC.

This clonotype appeared a single time. The chain uses TRBV5-1 and TRBJ2-7; 7 nucleotides agree with TRBD1. The CDR3 is made up of 15 amino acids. The V gene end was trimmed by 0 bases and the J gene end by 5 bases; junction bases not matched to a gene: 8. The germline gives CDR1 SGHRS, CDR2 YFSETQ. The CDR3 loop is CASSLGRQGTDEQYF. The CDR3 nucleotides read TGCGCCAGCAGCTTGGGGAGACAGGGAACGGACGAGCAGTACTTC.

With regard to this clonotype: An end of the junction differs from the germline gene, which may be a read error. This sequence joins TRBV4-1 and TRBJ2-7; TRBD1 aligns across 8 bases. This CDR3 contains 14 residues. In germline, CDR1 is MGHRA, CDR2 YSYEKL. The DNA of the CDR3 is TGCACCAGCAGCCAAGCAGGGGGCGCCTACGAGCAGTACTTC. This translates into CTSSQAGGAYEQYF.

This clonotype occurred many times. The chain joins TRBV7-9 to TRBJ1-1; D is unresolved. The CDR3 covers 15 residues. The V end was cut by 1 base, the J end by 3 bases, with 12 bases between. CDR1 is SEHNR and CDR2 is FQNEAQ in the germline V gene (reference sequence). CDR3 protein: CASSLGFWGYTEAFF. As DNA, the CDR3 is TGTGCCAGCAGCTTAGGGTTCTGGGGTTACACTGAAGCTTTCTTT.

In this sample, this clonotype turned up once. The V call is TRBV7-9, the J call TRBJ2-5; D unclear. Trimming stripped 5 bases from V and 2 bases from J, with 12 bases between. Germline V gives CDR1 SEHNR, CDR2 FQNEAQ (reference sequence). This CDR3 contains 14 residues. CDR3 region: CASSHLGSQETQYF. The CDR3 nucleotides read TGTGCCAGCAGCCATCTAGGTTCACAAGAGACCCAGTACTTC.

The chain combines TRBV28 with TRBJ2-1; TRBD1 aligns across 8 bases. J lost 7 bases, V lost 6 bases, and 11 bases had no gene match. Looked up from germline, CDR1 is MDHEN and CDR2 is SYDVKM. The CDR3 covers 15 residues. The chain's CDR3 is CASSTTGQGWNEQFF. DNA for the CDR3: TGTGCCAGCAGCACCACTGGACAGGGTTGGAATGAGCAGTTCTTC.

This clonotype was picked up a small number of times. This chain connects TRBV7-9 to TRBJ2-3; no clear D. CDR3 size: 17 residues. Germline CDR1 is SEHNR and CDR2 is FQNEAQ (reference sequence). The ends were cut back, 0 bases at V and 1 base at J, with 14 bases in the middle. The CDR3 DNA reads TGTGCCAGCAGCTTAGCGAGGCAGCAAGAACGCACAGATACGCAGTATTTT. Translating it yields CASSLARQQERTDTQYF.

This clonotype came up a few times. CDR3 in DNA: TGTGCCAGCAGTCCCGAGGGACAGATAGCAACTAATGAAAAACTGTTTTTT. Residues: CASSPEGQIATNEKLFF. V usage is TRBV4-2 and J usage is TRBJ1-4; the match to TRBD1 covers 7 bases. Germline lookup yields CDR1 LGHNA and CDR2 YNFKEQ. V shed 6 bases and J 0 bases; nucleotides not matched to a gene: 10. CDR3 size: 17 residues.

This clonotype turned up a few times. The chain has TRBV4-2 and TRBJ2-1; no definite D call. This CDR3 has 15 residues. The V gene's germline CDR1 is LGHNA and CDR2 YNFKEQ. Trimming shortened V by 0 bases and J by 0 bases, and 6 bases separated the two germline ends. CDR3 region: CASSQDRGSYNEQFF. The CDR3 coding sequence is TGTGCCAGCAGCCAAGATCGCGGCTCCTACAATGAGCAGTTCTTC.